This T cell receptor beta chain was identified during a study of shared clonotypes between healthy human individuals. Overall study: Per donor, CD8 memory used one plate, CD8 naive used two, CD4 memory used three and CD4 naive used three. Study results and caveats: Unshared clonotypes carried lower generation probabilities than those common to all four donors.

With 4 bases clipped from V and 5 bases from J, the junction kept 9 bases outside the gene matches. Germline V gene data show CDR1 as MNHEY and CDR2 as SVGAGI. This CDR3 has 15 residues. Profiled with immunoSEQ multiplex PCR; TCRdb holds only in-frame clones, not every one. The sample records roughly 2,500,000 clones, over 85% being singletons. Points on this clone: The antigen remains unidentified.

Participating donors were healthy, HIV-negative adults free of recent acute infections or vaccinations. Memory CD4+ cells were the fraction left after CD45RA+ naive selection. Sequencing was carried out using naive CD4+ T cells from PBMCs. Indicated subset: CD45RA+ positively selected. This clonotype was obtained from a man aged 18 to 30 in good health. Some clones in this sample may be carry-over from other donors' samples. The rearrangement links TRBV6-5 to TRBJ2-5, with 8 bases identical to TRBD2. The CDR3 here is CASSSNGLAQETQYF. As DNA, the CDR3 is TGTGCCAGCAGTTCAAACGGACTAGCCCAGGAGACCCAGTACTTC.